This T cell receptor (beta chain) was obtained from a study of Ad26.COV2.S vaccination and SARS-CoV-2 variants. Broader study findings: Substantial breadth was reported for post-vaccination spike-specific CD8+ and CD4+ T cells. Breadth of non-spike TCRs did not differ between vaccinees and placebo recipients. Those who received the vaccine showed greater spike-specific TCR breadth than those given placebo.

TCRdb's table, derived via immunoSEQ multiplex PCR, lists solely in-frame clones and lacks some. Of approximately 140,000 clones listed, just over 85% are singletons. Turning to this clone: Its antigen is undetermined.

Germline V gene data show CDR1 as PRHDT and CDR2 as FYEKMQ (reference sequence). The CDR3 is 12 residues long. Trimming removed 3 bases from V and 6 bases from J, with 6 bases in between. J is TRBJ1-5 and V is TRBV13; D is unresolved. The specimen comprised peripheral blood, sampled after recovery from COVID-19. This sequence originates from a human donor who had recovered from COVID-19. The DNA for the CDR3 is TGTGCCAGCAGCTTGTTCGGTCAGCCCCAGCATTTT. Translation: CASSLFGQPQHF.